The text below deals with one T cell receptor (beta chain). Its antigen is still unknown. No clone much larger than this one lies a single base away; base qualities are absent. Each PCR received spiked-in synthetic TCR analog templates so that absolute template abundance could be estimated from read counts. The immunoSEQ assay was used to amplify TCRbeta CDR3 regions from genomic DNA with bias-controlled V and J gene primers. Sequencing of rearranged TCRbeta segments was performed at approximately 20X coverage. The authors processed their data as follows. Clustering was used to correct sequencing errors, and CDR3s were annotated against IMGT to assign V, D and J genes. Downstream analyses used only productive TCRbeta rearrangements, leaving out any out-of-frame or stop-codon sequences. To compute clonality, Shannon entropy was normalized by the log of the number of unique productive sequences and then subtracted from one. Clones differing between time points or between blood and tumor were identified by Fisher's exact test with Benjamini-Hochberg correction at adjusted p below 0.01. The clones in this table, taken by TCRdb from immuneACCESS, are in-frame only. Not every clone is retained; where verified, under half of the shortfall comes from an unresolved V gene, and the cause of the rest is unknown. The V and J calls and clone size were taken over from that table, and D and trimming were inferred from the DNA. The sample table contains over 20,000 clones; only one count was recorded for 91% of them. The ten largest clonotypes hold around 10% of the sample.

This sample was included in a study of PD-L1 blockade in urothelial cancer (dated by TCRdb to 2016 to 2017). Looking at the study overall: All patients started therapy in about 2014 and received atezolizumab 1,200 mg intravenously every 3 weeks. Pretreatment tumor samples, along with matched peripheral blood collected serially before and after atezolizumab treatment, underwent TCR sequencing. Durable clinical benefit meant progression-free survival longer than 6 months, and TCR features were also tested against progression-free and overall survival. About 90% of the roughly 29 patients were males with bladder-origin urothelial cancer, and about 60% of the 29 reported a prior smoking history. Around 29 patients had pretreatment blood TCR-seq, roughly 25 had at least one posttreatment blood collection, and roughly 25 had tumor TCR-seq. Blood samples gave median yields of around 140,000 T cells and 82,636 unique TCRs, along with a median clonality of 0.080. Whole exome sequencing and RNA sequencing of pretreatment tumors were performed alongside TCR sequencing in the same patients. Durable clinical benefit was achieved by nine patients and was not achieved by 20 patients. Blood samples were analyzed at two time points: 3 weeks after treatment start (second dose) and 6 weeks after treatment start. Patients had an ECOG performance status of 0 or 1 and had received between 0 and 3 prior chemotherapy regimens. Somatic, immune and clinical correlates of response to PD-L1 blockade with atezolizumab in urothelial cancer were the focus of an exploratory multi-omic analysis.

In the paper's terms, the time point label means: peripheral blood 6 weeks after treatment start. The cohort comprised 30 or so patients with locally advanced or metastatic urothelial carcinoma treated at Memorial Sloan Kettering on a trial protocol. Peripheral blood mononuclear cells were collected pretreatment and during treatment, with between 1 and 8 total time points per patient. The Qiagen DNeasy Blood extraction kit was used to purify genomic DNA from total PBMCs and tumor samples. PBMCs were collected pretreatment and during treatment and were isolated and stored as previously described. CDR1 SGHVS and CDR2 FNYEAQ were looked up in the germline V gene. From V the trimming removes 5 bases and from J it removes 7 bases, while the gene matches leave 5 bases of the junction unaccounted for. The CDR3 numbers 14 residues from cysteine through phenylalanine. This entry keeps only the CDR3 DNA: 42 bases, framed from base 1.

Study-wide conclusions, independent of this receptor: Patients with durable benefit showed greater expansion of tumor-associated TCR clones in peripheral blood 3 weeks after starting treatment (n ≈ 21, p = 0.022). Because the sample size was small (n ≈ 31) and many of the analyses were exploratory, the results are meant to be hypothesis-generating. A pretreatment peripheral blood TCR clonality below the median was linked to improved progression-free and overall survival.

This receptor was obtained from a woman aged 60-70 years with urothelial cancer. Specimen: PBMCs, collected around atezolizumab (anti-PD-L1) treatment. The rearranged chain carries TRBV7-6 and TRBJ2-5; 12 bases in between match TRBD1. At the DNA level, the sequence is TGTGCCAGCAGCGGGACAGGGGGCGGAGGGACCCAGTACTTC. Its protein is CASSGTGGGGTQYF. The CDR3 plus the reference TRBV7-6 and TRBJ2-5 genes for the other parts give the full variable domain: GAGVSQSPRYKVTKRGQDVALRCDPISGHVSLYWYRQALGQGPEFLTYFNYEAQQDKSGLPNDRFSAERPEGSISTLTIQRTEQRDSAMYRCASSGTGGGGTQYFGPGTRLLVL.